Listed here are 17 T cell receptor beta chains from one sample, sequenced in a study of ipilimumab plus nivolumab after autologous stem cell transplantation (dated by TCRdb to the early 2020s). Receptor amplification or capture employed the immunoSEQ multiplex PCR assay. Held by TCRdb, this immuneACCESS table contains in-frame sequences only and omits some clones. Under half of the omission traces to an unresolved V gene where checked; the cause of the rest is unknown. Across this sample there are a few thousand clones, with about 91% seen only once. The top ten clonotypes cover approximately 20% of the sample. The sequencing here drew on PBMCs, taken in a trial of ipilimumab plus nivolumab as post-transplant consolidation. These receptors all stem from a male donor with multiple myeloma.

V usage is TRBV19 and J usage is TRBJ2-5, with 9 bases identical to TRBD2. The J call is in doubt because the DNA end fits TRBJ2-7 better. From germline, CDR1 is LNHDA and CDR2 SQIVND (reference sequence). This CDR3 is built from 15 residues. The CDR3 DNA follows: TGTGCCAGTAGTTCTCGGGGTAGCGGGAGCTACGAGCAGTACTTC. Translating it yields CASSSRGSGSYEQYF.

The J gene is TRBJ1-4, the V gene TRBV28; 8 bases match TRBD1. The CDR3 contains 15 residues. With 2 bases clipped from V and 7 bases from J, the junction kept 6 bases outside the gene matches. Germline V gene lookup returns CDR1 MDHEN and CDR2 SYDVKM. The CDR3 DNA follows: TGTGCCAGCAGTTTACTCCAGGGGGCAGGTGAAAAACTGTTTTTT. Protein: CASSLLQGAGEKLFF. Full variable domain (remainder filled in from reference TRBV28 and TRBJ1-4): DVKVTQSSRYLVKRTGEKVFLECVQDMDHENMFWYRQDPGLGLRLIYFSYDVKMKEKGDIPEGYSVSREKKERFSLILESASTNQTSMYLCASSLLQGAGEKLFFGSGTQLSVL.

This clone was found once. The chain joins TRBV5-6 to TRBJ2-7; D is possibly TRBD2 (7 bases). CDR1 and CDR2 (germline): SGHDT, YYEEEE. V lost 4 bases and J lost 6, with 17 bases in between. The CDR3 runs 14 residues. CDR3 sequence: CASSTVGGRSEQYF. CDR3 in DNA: TGTGCCAGCAGCACCGTCGGGGGGCGTTCCGAGCAGTACTTC.

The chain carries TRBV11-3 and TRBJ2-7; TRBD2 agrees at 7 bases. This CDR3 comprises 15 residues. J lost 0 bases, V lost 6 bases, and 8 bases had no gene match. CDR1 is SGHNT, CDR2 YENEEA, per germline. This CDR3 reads CASRSLGRASYEQYF. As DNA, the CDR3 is TGTGCCAGCAGATCTTTGGGGAGGGCCTCCTACGAGCAGTACTTC.

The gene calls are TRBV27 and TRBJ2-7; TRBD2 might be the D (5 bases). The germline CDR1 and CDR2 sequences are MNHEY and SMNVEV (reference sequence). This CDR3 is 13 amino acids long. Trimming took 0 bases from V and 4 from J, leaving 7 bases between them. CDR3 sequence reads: CASSLSWRYEQYF. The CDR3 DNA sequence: TGTGCCAGCAGTTTATCGTGGAGGTACGAGCAGTACTTC.

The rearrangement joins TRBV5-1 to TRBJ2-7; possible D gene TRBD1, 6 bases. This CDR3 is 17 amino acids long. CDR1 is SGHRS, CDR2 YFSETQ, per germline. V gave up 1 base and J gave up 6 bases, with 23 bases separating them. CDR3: CASSLRDRLAAGGEQYF. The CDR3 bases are TGCGCCAGCAGCTTGCGAGACAGGCTTGCGGCAGGAGGCGAGCAGTACTTC.

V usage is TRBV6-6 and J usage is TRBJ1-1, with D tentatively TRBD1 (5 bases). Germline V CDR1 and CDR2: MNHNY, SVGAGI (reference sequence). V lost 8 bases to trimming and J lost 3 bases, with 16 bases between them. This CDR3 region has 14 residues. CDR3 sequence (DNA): TGTGCCAGCGGACGTTCCGGGACCTACACTGAAGCTTTCTTT. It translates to CASGRSGTYTEAFF.

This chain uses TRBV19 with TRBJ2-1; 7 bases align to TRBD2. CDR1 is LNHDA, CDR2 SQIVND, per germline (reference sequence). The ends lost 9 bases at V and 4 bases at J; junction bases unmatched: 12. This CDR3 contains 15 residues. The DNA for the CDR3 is TGTGCCAGCGGACCCGGGAGGCGGATATACAATGAGCAGTTCTTC. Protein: CASGPGRRIYNEQFF. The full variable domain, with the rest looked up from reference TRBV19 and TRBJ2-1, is DGGITQSPKYLFRKEGQNVTLSCEQNLNHDAMYWYRQDPGQGLRLIYYSQIVNDFQKGDIAEGYSVSREKKESFPLTVTSAQKNPTAFYLCASGPGRRIYNEQFFGPGTRLTVL.

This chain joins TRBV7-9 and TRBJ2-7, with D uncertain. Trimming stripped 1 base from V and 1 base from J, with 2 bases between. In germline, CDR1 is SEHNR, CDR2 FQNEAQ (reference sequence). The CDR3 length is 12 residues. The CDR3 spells CASSLGSYEQYF. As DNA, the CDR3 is TGTGCCAGCAGCTTAGGGTCCTACGAGCAGTACTTC.

The chain's CDR3 is CASSPERDARFF. CDR3 DNA: TGTGCCAGCTCACCAGAAAGGGACGCCAGGTTCTTC. The chain carries TRBV18 and TRBJ2-1; D possibly uses TRBD1 or TRBD2 (5 bases each). CDR3 length: 12 residues. Germline CDR1 is KGHSH and CDR2 is LQKENI. Trimming took 2 bases from V and 15 from J, leaving 14 bases between them.

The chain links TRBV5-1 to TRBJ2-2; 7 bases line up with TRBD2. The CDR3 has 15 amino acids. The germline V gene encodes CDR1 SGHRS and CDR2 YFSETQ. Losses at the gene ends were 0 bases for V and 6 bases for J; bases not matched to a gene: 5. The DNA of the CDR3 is TGCGCCAGCAGCTTGGGACTAGCATGGTCCGGGGAGCTGTTTTTT. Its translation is CASSLGLAWSGELFF.

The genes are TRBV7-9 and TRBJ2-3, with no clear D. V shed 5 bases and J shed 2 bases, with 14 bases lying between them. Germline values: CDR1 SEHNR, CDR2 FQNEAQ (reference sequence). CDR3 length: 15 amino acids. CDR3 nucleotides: TGTGCCAGCAGCGTCTCCCGGGCCTACACAGATACGCAGTATTTT. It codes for CASSVSRAYTDTQYF. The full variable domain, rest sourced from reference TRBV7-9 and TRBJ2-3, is DTGVSQNPRHKITKRGQNVTFRCDPISEHNRLYWYRQTLGQGPEFLTYFQNEAQLEKSRLLSDRFSAERPKGSFSTLEIQRTEQGDSAMYLCASSVSRAYTDTQYFGPGTRLTVL.

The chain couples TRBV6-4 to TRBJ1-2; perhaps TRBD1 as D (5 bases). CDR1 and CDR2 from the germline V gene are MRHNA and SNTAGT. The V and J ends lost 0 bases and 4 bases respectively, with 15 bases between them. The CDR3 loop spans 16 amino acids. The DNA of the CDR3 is TGTGCCAGCAGTGACTCCCTACCCCGGGGACCCTATGGCTACACCTTC. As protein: CASSDSLPRGPYGYTF.

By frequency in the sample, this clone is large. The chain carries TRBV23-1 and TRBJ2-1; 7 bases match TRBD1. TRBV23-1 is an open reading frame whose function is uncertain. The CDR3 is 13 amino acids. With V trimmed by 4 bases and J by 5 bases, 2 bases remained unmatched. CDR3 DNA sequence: TGCGCCAGCAGTCCCGGGACAGACAATGAGCAGTTCTTC. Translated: CASSPGTDNEQFF.

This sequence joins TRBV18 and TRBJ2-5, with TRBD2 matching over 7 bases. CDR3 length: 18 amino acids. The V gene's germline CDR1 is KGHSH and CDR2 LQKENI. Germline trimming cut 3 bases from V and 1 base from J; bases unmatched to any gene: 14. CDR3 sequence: CASSPLGAGAGFQETQYF. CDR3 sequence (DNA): TGTGCCAGCTCACCCTTAGGGGCGGGAGCTGGGTTCCAAGAGACCCAGTACTTC.

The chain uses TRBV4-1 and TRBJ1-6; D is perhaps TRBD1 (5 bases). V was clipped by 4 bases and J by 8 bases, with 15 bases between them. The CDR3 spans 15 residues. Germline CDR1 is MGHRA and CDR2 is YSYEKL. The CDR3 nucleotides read TGCGCCAGCAGCCCCCTTGGGTCACAGGATTCACCCCTCCACTTT. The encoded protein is CASSPLGSQDSPLHF.

CDR3 DNA sequence: TGTGCCAGCAGCTTGGGCGGTGGGCTAGCGGGAGCCGAGCAGTACTTC. Translating it yields CASSLGGGLAGAEQYF. This sequence joins TRBV5-4 and TRBJ2-7, with 10 bases matching TRBD2. J gave up 6 bases and V 0 bases, and 9 bases lay outside the gene matches. From germline, CDR1 is SGHNT and CDR2 YYREEE (reference sequence). This CDR3 spans 16 amino acids.